These T cell receptor beta chains were read from a single sample in a study of identical twins. TCRdb itself ran the 5' RACE reads through MiXCR, one entry per CDR3 protein. The repertoire holds approximately 500,000 distinct CDR3 sequences, with nearly 15% as singletons. These data were likewise used in another study, on yellow fever vaccine responses in identical twins.

Sequencing was carried out using CD4+ T cells sorted from blood. These receptors came from a woman under 30 in good health. CDR3s include the opening cysteine and the closing phenylalanine or tryptophan. D genes are given only for firm matches. Only some rows state a clone size, as once, few, many or a class for expanded clones.

V	D	J	size	DNA	CDR3
TRBV12-3/TRBV12-4	TRBD2	TRBJ2-5	few	TGTGCCAGCAACGGGAGGGCCAGGGGGACCCAGTACTTC	CASNGRARGTQYF
TRBV12-3/TRBV12-4	NA	TRBJ1-1	NA	TGTGCCAGCAGTTATTGGGACACTGAAGCTTTCTTT	CASSYWDTEAFF
TRBV6-1	TRBD1	TRBJ2-3	few	TGTGCCAGCAGTCAAGCCGGGACAGGGGGCTCAGATACGCAGTATTTT	CASSQAGTGGSDTQYF
TRBV5-1	TRBD1	TRBJ2-7	many	TGCGCCAGCAGCCAGGGGACAGCCTACGAGCAGTACTTC	CASSQGTAYEQYF
TRBV28	NA	TRBJ2-7	NA	TGTGCCAGCAGTCTCCCGGGCCCCTACGAGCAGTACTTC	CASSLPGPYEQYF
TRBV28	TRBD2	TRBJ2-2	NA	TGTGCCAGCAGTTTATACGGGAGGGGGACCGGGGAGCTGTTTTTT	CASSLYGRGTGELFF
TRBV20-1	NA	TRBJ2-7	NA	TGCAGTGCTAGAAGCACGGGAGCCTCCTACGAGCAGTACTTC	CSARSTGASYEQYF
TRBV10-3	TRBD2	TRBJ2-7	few	TGTGCCATCAGACCGGGACTAGCGGACTACGAGCAGTACTTC	CAIRPGLADYEQYF
TRBV5-1	TRBD1	TRBJ1-6	NA	TGCGCCAGCAGCCGAGCGGGACAGAATAATTCACCCCTCCACTTT	CASSRAGQNNSPLHF
TRBV20-1	TRBD2	TRBJ2-2	many	TGCAGTGCTAGGCGCCCCAAGCGGGGCACCCTGGGCACCGGGGAGCTGTTTTTT	CSARRPKRGTLGTGELFF
TRBV7-9	NA	TRBJ2-7	NA	TGTGCCAGCAGCTTAGGCTCCGGGTCCGGCGAGCAGTACTTC	CASSLGSGSGEQYF
TRBV20-1	NA	TRBJ2-7	NA	TGCAGTGCTAGGCCGACAAGGTCTGGCTACGAGCAGTACTTC	CSARPTRSGYEQYF
TRBV29-1	NA	TRBJ2-1	few	TGCAGCGTTGAAGTGACACGGGGGAAGGTATTGGGAGGTCAGAATTACAATGAGCAGTTCTTC	CSVEVTRGKVLGGQNYNEQFF
TRBV5-1	TRBD1	TRBJ1-1	NA	TGCGCCAGCAGCTTTGGAGGGGGCGCGAAAAAATCAGGGGCTTTCTTT	CASSFGGGAKKSGAFF
TRBV24-1	TRBD1	TRBJ2-2	NA	TGTGCCACCAGTGATTCTGGGACAGCGAACACCGGGGAGCTGTTTTTT	CATSDSGTANTGELFF
TRBV7-9	TRBD2	TRBJ2-1	NA	TGTGCCAGCAGCACACTAGCGGGAGAGTCCTACAATGAGCAGTTCTTC	CASSTLAGESYNEQFF
TRBV20-1	NA	TRBJ1-3	few	TGCAGTGCTAGAGATAGGGGGGCTGCTGGAAACACCATATATTTT	CSARDRGAAGNTIYF
TRBV28	TRBD2	TRBJ2-4	NA	TGTGCCAGCACCGCAAGCTCGGGAGGGGGAATAGCCAAAAACATTCAGTACTTC	CASTASSGGGIAKNIQYF
TRBV27	NA	TRBJ2-7	NA	TGTGCCAGCAGTGGGGGCGGGAGTAAGTACGAGCAGTACTTC	CASSGGGSKYEQYF
TRBV24-1	NA	TRBJ1-5	NA	TGTGCCACCAGTGATTCACAGCATCAGCCCCAGCATTTT	CATSDSQHQPQHF
TRBV20-1	NA	TRBJ2-4	NA	TGCAGTGCTAGACCCCCTATAGCGGTAGCCAAAAACATTCAGTACTTC	CSARPPIAVAKNIQYF
TRBV12-3/TRBV12-4	NA	TRBJ1-2	many	TGTGCCAGCAGTTTCAACAGCTTCAACTATGGCTACACCTTC	CASSFNSFNYGYTF
TRBV10-3	TRBD2	TRBJ2-5	few	TGTGCCATCAGCGGGACTAGTCGTGAAGAGACCCAGTACTTC	CAISGTSREETQYF
TRBV5-1	NA	TRBJ1-4	many	TGCGCCAGCAGCTTCAGCGGCTCACAGACTAATGAAAAACTGTTTTTT	CASSFSGSQTNEKLFF
TRBV18	TRBD1	TRBJ2-7	NA	TGTGCCAGCTCGTCTTCACAGGGGGTAAAGCAGTACTTC	CASSSSQGVKQYF
TRBV6-1	TRBD1	TRBJ2-1	NA	TGTGCCAGCAGGAGACAGGGGCCGCTCGGACCTTACAATGAGCAGTTCTTC	CASRRQGPLGPYNEQFF
TRBV28	TRBD1	TRBJ1-5	NA	TGTGCCAGCAGTTTAGTTAGGGGGCCCTATAGCAATCAGCCCCAGCATTTT	CASSLVRGPYSNQPQHF
TRBV4-2	NA	TRBJ2-3	many	TGTGCCAGCAGCCAAGGCTATCTAGGAACAGATACGCAGTATTTT	CASSQGYLGTDTQYF
TRBV27	NA	TRBJ2-2	NA	TGTGCCAGCAGTGCCACGAAACCCACCGGGGAGCTGTTTTTT	CASSATKPTGELFF
TRBV5-1	NA	TRBJ2-2	NA	TGCGCCAGCAGATGGGCCGGGGAGCTGTTTTTT	CASRWAGELFF
TRBV7-9	NA	TRBJ2-5	few	TGTGCCAGCAGATCAGACGTGACCCAGTACTTC	CASRSDVTQYF
TRBV7-3	TRBD2	TRBJ2-7	NA	TGTGCCAGCAGCCCTATGGGAGGGTACGAGCAGTACTTC	CASSPMGGYEQYF
TRBV7-9	TRBD1	TRBJ1-2	NA	TGTGCCAGCAGCCCCCGGGACAGGGGTTATGGCTACACCTTC	CASSPRDRGYGYTF
TRBV20-1	NA	TRBJ2-3	few	TGCAGTGCTAGAGATACATTGGCCGGCACAGATACGCAGTATTTT	CSARDTLAGTDTQYF
TRBV20-1	NA	TRBJ1-5	many	TGCAGTGCACCGGGAGGAGGGATTAGCAATCAGCCCCAGCATTTT	CSAPGGGISNQPQHF
TRBV5-6	NA	TRBJ2-2	few	TGTGCCAGCAGCCCTGGTGACAGGATCACCGGGGAGCTGTTTTTT	CASSPGDRITGELFF
TRBV5-1	TRBD1	TRBJ1-2	NA	TGCGCCAGCAGCTTAGCAGGACAGGGAGTCGGCGGCTACACCTTC	CASSLAGQGVGGYTF
TRBV7-9	NA	TRBJ1-2	NA	TGTGCCAGCAGCTTAACGGAGGGTGATGGCTACACCTTC	CASSLTEGDGYTF
TRBV20-1	TRBD1	TRBJ1-6	NA	TGCAGTGCTAGAGAGGCAGGGGGTAATTCACCCCTCCACTTT	CSAREAGGNSPLHF
TRBV20-1	NA	TRBJ1-2	NA	TGCAGTGCTGCGACTGATAACTATGGCTACACCTTC	CSAATDNYGYTF